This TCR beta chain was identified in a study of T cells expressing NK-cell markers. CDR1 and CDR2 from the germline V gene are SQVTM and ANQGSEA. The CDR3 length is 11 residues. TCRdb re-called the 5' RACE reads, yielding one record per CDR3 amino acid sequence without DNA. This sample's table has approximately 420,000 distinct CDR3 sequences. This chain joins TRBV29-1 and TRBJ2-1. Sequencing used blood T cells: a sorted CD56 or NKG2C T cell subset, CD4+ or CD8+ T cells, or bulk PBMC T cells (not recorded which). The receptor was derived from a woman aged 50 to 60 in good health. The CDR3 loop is CSVDSINEQFF.